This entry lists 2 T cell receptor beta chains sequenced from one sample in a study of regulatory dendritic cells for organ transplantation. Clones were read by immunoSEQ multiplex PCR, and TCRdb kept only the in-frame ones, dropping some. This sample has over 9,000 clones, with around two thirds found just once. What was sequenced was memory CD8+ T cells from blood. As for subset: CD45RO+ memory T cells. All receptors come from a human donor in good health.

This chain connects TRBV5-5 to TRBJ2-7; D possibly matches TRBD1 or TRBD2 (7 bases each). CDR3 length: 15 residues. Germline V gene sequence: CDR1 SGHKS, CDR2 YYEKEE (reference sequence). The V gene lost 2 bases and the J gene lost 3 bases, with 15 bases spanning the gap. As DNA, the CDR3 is TGTGCCAGCAGCTTCCGCAGGGGGGGCGTCTACGAGCAGTACTTC. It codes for CASSFRRGGVYEQYF.

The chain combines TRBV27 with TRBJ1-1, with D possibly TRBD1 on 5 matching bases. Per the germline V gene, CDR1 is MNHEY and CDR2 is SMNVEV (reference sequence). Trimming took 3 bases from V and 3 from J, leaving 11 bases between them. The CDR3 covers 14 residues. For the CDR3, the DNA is TGTGCCAGCAGTTTCGGGCAGGGAGACACTGAAGCTTTCTTT. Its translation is CASSFGQGDTEAFF.